Listed here are 14 T cell receptor beta chains from one sample, sequenced in a study of cytomegalovirus exposure and HLA in healthy donors. PCR primers comprised 60 Vbeta and 13 Jbeta primers. TCRdb keeps only in-frame clones here, not all; method: immunoSEQ multiplex PCR. The sample yields about 99,000 clones, around 77% seen once. The sequenced sample was PBMCs. Receptor source: a man aged 35-49 years in good health and CMV-seronegative.

The genes are TRBV28 and TRBJ1-1, with a tentative D call TRBD1 (6 bases). Trimming removed 7 bases at V and 9 bases at J, with 18 bases between. The V gene's germline CDR1 is MDHEN and CDR2 SYDVKM. This CDR3 has 13 residues. The CDR3: CASTIGRDTQAFF. CDR3 bases: TGTGCCAGCACCATAGGAAGGGACACCCAAGCTTTCTTT.

V usage is TRBV29-1 and J usage is TRBJ2-7, with 8 bases matching TRBD1. V shed 6 bases, J shed 3 bases, and the junction held 4 bases outside the gene matches. Germline V gives CDR1 SQVTM, CDR2 ANQGSEA. This CDR3 spans 12 amino acids. CDR3 bases: TGCAGCGTGACAGGGGAGAACTACGAGCAGTACTTC. This sequence encodes CSVTGENYEQYF.

CDR3 bases: TGTGCCAGTAGTATAGAAGTCGGACTAGCCTACGAGCAGTACTTC. It yields the protein CASSIEVGLAYEQYF. The chain combines TRBV19 with TRBJ2-7, with TRBD2 matching 7 bases. Germline CDR1 LNHDA, CDR2 SQIVND (reference sequence). Unmatched junction bases numbered 4, after V lost 0 bases and J lost 2 bases. The CDR3 has 15 amino acids.

This chain connects TRBV19 to TRBJ2-5; D is unresolved. Trimming removed 9 bases from V and 5 bases from J, with 19 bases in between. Germline CDR1 is LNHDA and CDR2 is SQIVND (reference sequence). The CDR3 runs 14 residues. The CDR3 sequence is CASNPDIGTETQYF. As DNA, the CDR3 is TGTGCCAGCAACCCCGACATTGGAACGGAGACCCAGTACTTC.

The chain links TRBV30 to TRBJ1-5; TRBD1 is a possible D gene (5 bases). The CDR3 is 14 amino acids. Germline V gives CDR1 GTSNPN, CDR2 SVGIG (reference sequence). V gave up 1 base and J gave up 1 base, with 8 bases separating them. The DNA of the CDR3 is TGTGCCTGGAGTGCGGGGGTGAGCAATCAGCCCCAGCATTTT. This sequence encodes CAWSAGVSNQPQHF.

CDR3 DNA sequence: TGTGCCGTGGGGGGTAATTCTTTCTATGGCTACACCTTC. As protein: CAVGGNSFYGYTF. This chain uses TRBV28 with TRBJ1-2; tentative D call: TRBD1 (5 bases). CDR1 is MDHEN, CDR2 SYDVKM, per germline. The CDR3 is 13 residues long. The V gene lost 11 bases and the J gene lost 4 bases, with 17 bases spanning the gap.

There are a few counts of this clone. The genes are TRBV6-6 and TRBJ1-2, with TRBD1 matching over 8 bases. Germline assignment: CDR1 MNHNY and CDR2 SVGAGI (reference sequence). This CDR3 is built from 16 residues. The V gene end was trimmed by 6 bases and the J gene end by 4 bases; junction bases not matched to a gene: 13. CDR3 protein: CASSSGRTGSSYGYTF. The CDR3 DNA reads TGTGCCAGCAGCTCCGGCCGGACAGGGTCGTCCTATGGCTACACCTTC.

The chain's CDR3 is CASSLGSSGANVLTF. The CDR3 nucleotides are TGTGCCAGCAGCTTAGGGAGCTCTGGGGCCAACGTCCTGACTTTC. The V call is TRBV7-8, the J call TRBJ2-6; D call uncertain. CDR1 and CDR2 from the germline V gene are SGHVS and FQNEAQ. V was clipped by 1 base and J by 0 bases, with 4 bases between them. The CDR3 is made up of 15 amino acids.

This chain uses TRBV28 with TRBJ1-5; 7 bases are shared with TRBD1. Unmatched junction bases numbered 17, after V lost 11 bases and J lost 7 bases. This CDR3 has 15 amino acids. Germline V gene data show CDR1 as MDHEN and CDR2 as SYDVKM. The CDR3 reads CAGSSQFQGDQPQHF. In DNA form, the CDR3 reads TGTGCCGGCTCATCCCAGTTCCAGGGGGACCAGCCCCAGCATTTT.

This rearrangement joins TRBV23-1 to TRBJ2-7; tentatively, D is TRBD1 (6 bases). TRBV23-1 is designated an ORF whose function remains uncertain. Trimming removed 4 bases from V and 8 bases from J, with 18 bases in between. The CDR3 extends over 14 amino acids. The CDR3 here is CASSPPGAKLKQYF. In nucleotides, the CDR3 is TGCGCCAGCAGTCCCCCAGGGGCCAAACTCAAGCAGTACTTC.

The rearrangement uses TRBV18 and TRBJ1-1; D perhaps matches TRBD1 (5 bases). CDR3 length equals 14 residues. The V gene lost 4 bases and the J gene lost 1 base, with 10 bases spanning the gap. Germline CDR1 reads KGHSH; CDR2 reads LQKENI. CDR3 nucleotides: TGTGCCAGCTCACTCGGACACGGGAACACTGAAGCTTTCTTT. Its protein product is CASSLGHGNTEAFF.

V is TRBV15 and J is TRBJ2-7, with 11 bases lining up with TRBD1. Germline-derived CDR1 and CDR2 are LNHNV and YYDKDF (reference sequence). The CDR3 totals 15 residues. V dropped 4 bases and J dropped 3; count of bases not matched to a gene: 5. In nucleotides, the CDR3 is TGTGCCACCAGCACTCGGGACAGGGGGGTCTACGAGCAGTACTTC. Amino acids: CATSTRDRGVYEQYF.

J is TRBJ2-5 and V is TRBV6-1; D not resolved. The CDR3 sequence is 14 residues long. In germline, CDR1 is MNHNS, CDR2 SASEGT. The V and J ends lost 3 bases and 5 bases respectively, with 13 bases between them. CDR3 nucleotides: TGTGCCAGCAGTGATGTTTGGTCCCGGGAGACCCAGTACTTC. This sequence encodes CASSDVWSRETQYF.

The CDR3 DNA reads TGTGCCATCAGTGAGGGGACGGGAGAAAGATACGAGCAGTACTTC. It yields the protein CAISEGTGERYEQYF. The chain carries TRBV10-3 and TRBJ2-7, with a possible D match to TRBD2 (6 bases). This CDR3 comprises 15 residues. V lost 2 bases and J lost 4, with 15 bases in between. The germline gives CDR1 ENHRY, CDR2 SYGVKD.